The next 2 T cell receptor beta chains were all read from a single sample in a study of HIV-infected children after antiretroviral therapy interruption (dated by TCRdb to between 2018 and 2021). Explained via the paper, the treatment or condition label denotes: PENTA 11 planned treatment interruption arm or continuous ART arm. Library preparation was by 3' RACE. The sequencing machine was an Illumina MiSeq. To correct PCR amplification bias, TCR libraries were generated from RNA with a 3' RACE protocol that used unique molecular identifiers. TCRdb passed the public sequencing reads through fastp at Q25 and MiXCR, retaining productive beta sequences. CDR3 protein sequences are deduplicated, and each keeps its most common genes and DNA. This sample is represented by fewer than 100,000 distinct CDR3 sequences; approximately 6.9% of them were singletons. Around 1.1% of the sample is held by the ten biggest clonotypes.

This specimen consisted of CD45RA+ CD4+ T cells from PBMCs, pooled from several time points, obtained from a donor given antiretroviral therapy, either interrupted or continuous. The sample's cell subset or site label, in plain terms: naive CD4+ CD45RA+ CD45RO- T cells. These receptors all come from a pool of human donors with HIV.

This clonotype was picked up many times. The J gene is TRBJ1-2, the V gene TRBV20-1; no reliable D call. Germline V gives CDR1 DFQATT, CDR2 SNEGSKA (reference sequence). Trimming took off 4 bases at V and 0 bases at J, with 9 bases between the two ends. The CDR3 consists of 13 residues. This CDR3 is CSANLGSNYGYTF. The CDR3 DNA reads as TGCAGTGCTAACCTCGGATCTAACTATGGCTACACCTTC.

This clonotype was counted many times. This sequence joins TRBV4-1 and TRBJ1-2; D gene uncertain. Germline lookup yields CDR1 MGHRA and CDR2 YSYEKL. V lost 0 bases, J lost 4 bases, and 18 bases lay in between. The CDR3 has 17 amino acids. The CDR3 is CASSQDNGAVTLYGYTF. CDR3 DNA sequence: TGCGCCAGCAGCCAAGATAATGGTGCCGTTACCCTCTATGGCTACACCTTC.